This T cell receptor beta chain was profiled in a study of OX40 agonist ivuxolimab in advanced cancers. Produced via immunoSEQ multiplex PCR; TCRdb's table is partial and in-frame only. Of about 52,000 clones listed, approximately 90% were seen once; the top ten hold 11% to 15%. The CDR3 totals 16 residues. Germline loops: CDR1 SGHAT, CDR2 FQNNGV. Unmatched junction bases numbered 6, after V lost 4 bases and J lost 6 bases. The source material was CD4+ or CD8+ T cells sorted from blood, sampled in a trial of the OX40 agonist ivuxolimab. The chain uses TRBV11-2 and TRBJ2-3; 14 bases map to TRBD2. The TCR comes from an adult with an advanced solid tumor such as melanoma, head and neck, liver or kidney cancer. The CDR3 region has the DNA TGTGCCAGCAGCTCCTGGACTAGCGGGGGGCGTGATACGCAGTATTTT. It yields the protein CASSSWTSGGRDTQYF.